The subject of this entry is one T cell receptor (beta chain). Its cognate antigen has yet to be identified. One base away there is no much larger clone; base qualities are not given. The donors were healthy, HIV-negative adults who had no recently reported acute infections or vaccinations. Only Caucasian adults living in Nashville, Tennessee, USA were represented among the donors. Magnetic negative selection was used to enrich CD4+ T cells, after which naive cells were positively selected on CD45RA and the negative fraction became the memory subset. After blood collection by leukapheresis, PBMCs were isolated using Ficoll-Histopaque density gradient centrifugation and then cryopreserved in the vapor phase of liquid nitrogen. Analytical flow cytometry was used to check the purity and quantity of each magnetically sorted T cell population. Genomic DNA was isolated from every sorted fraction and measured by UV absorbance on a Nanodrop 2000c.

V lost 5 bases and J lost 0 bases; the stretch between them is 14 bases long. The germline V gene (reference sequence) provides CDR1 LNHDA and CDR2 SQIVND. Its CDR3 holds 16 amino acids, cysteine through phenylalanine. Kept here is only the CDR3 DNA, which spans 48 bases and is read in frame from base 1. TCR CDR3 regions were amplified from genomic DNA by multiplex PCR using the deep immunoSEQ assay. For each cell subset, the extracted genomic DNA was distributed evenly across all wells of several immunoSEQ 96-well plates, and each plate served as one replicate. For sorted subsets, approximately 200 ng of genomic DNA, equivalent to 25,000 to 35,000 T cell genomes, went into each replicate PCR. Purified libraries were measured with a Qubit 3.0 fluorometer, size-checked on a Bioanalyzer 2100, and measured again with the KAPA Library Quantification kit. Every immunoSEQ 96-well plate was sequenced on a dedicated single-read 150-cycle Illumina NextSeq 550 flow cell. In the original analysis: Because only junctional sequences without quality scores were contained in the immunoSEQ output, filtering matching that applied to full-length reads could not be performed. Sequences were annotated with PyIR, a Python wrapper for IgBLAST v1.9, using IMGT germline references to assign V/J genes and CDR3. Reads with weak V/J assignments (E-value above 1e-6), missing CDR3, stop codons, out-of-frame junctions, or ambiguous translated residues were removed. V3J clonotypes were defined as sequences sharing the same inferred V gene, J gene, and CDR3 amino acid sequence. To compute the percentage overlap between repertoires, the number of shared unique clonotypes was divided by the size of the smaller repertoire. RTK rarefaction, the Chao1 estimator, and Recon v2.1 estimates of unobserved clonotypes were used to assess repertoire richness. Generation probabilities for all TCRbeta clonotypes obtained by the gDNA method from a handful of donors were computed using OLGA. Sourced from immuneACCESS, this table was stored by TCRdb with only in-frame sequences that have V and J called. A share of the clones is absent; for the studies checked, an unresolved V gene accounts for under half, and the remainder has no known explanation. V, J and clone size reflect that table, while D and trimming were determined from the DNA. This sample comprises millions of clones, around nine tenths of them detected only once. Together, the top ten hold about 0.13% of the sample.

This entry is derived from a study of shared clonotypes between healthy human individuals (dated by TCRdb to the early 2020s). The study in broad terms: The cohort comprised a couple of women and a few men aged 18 to 49 years. For each donor, three plates each were used for CD4 naive and CD4 memory, two plates were used for CD8 naive, and one plate was used for CD8 memory. Libraries were prepared and TCR repertoires were sequenced by different laboratories using diverse techniques, in order to increase sequencing depth and limit assay-specific biases. To estimate repertoire size and how much clonotype sharing occurs between individuals, the study deeply sequenced the blood TCR repertoires of several healthy adults. Per donor, leukapheresis produced somewhere between about 0.9 and 9 billion PBMCs.

Findings and caveats that apply to the study as a whole: Compared with non-shared clonotypes, the clonotypes found in all four sorted-subset donors had higher generation probabilities. The small number of donors limited the genetic and exposure-history diversity represented. Only blood was sampled, and tissue TCR repertoires likely differ from those in blood. Across a handful of donors, about 4.5% of naive CD4, approximately 3.6% of naive CD8, 2.3% of memory CD4, and under 0.45% of memory CD8 clonotypes were shared. Naive subsets generally had larger estimated clonotype richness than memory subsets did. Even with the large sequencing depth, rarefaction of the sorted-subset datasets indicated that sequencing was incomplete. Pairwise subsampling led to the expectation that sequencing depth would affect the degree of clonotype sharing among donors.

Sequences were obtained from naive CD4+ T cells sorted from blood. This specimen's cell subset or site label, interpreted: CD45RA+ positively selected. The rearranged chain carries TRBV19 and TRBJ1-5; TRBD1 might be the D gene, on 5 matching bases. This receptor was identified in a man younger than 35 in good health. The nucleotide sequence is given as TGTGCCAGTAGTGATGGGGCCCTAATTAGCAATCAGCCCCAGCATTTT. Translated, it gives CASSDGALISNQPQHF.